The 5 T cell receptor beta chains below were found in one sample sequenced in a study of blood T cell repertoires in COVID-19. Produced via immunoSEQ multiplex PCR; TCRdb's table is partial and in-frame only. The repertoire includes 100,000 to 120,000 clones, approximately 80% of them detected once, and 16% sits in the top ten. The sample was peripheral blood. Every receptor here comes from a woman between 55 and 75 years old with acute or convalescent COVID-19.

V and J are TRBV6-5 and TRBJ1-2; D perhaps matches TRBD1 (6 bases). In germline, CDR1 is MNHEY, CDR2 SVGAGI. Trimming removed 6 bases at V and 7 bases at J, with 15 bases between. The CDR3 extends over 13 amino acids. The CDR3 sequence is CASRGTSYVGYTF. The CDR3 region has the DNA TGTGCCAGCAGGGGGACATCCTATGTTGGCTACACCTTC.

The sample holds a few counts of this clone. The rearrangement links TRBV29-1 to TRBJ2-7, with 13 bases matching TRBD2. With 5 bases clipped from V and 5 bases from J, the junction kept 9 bases outside the gene matches. Germline values: CDR1 SQVTM, CDR2 ANQGSEA. The CDR3 covers 15 residues. The CDR3 sequence is CSVNPTSGGANEQYF. CDR3 sequence (DNA): TGCAGCGTTAACCCTACTAGCGGGGGGGCCAACGAGCAGTACTTC.

The V call is TRBV12-3 or TRBV12-4, the J call TRBJ1-6, with D uncertain. CDR3 size: 12 residues. V gave up 1 base and J gave up 9 bases, with 4 bases separating them. In DNA form, the CDR3 reads TGTGCCAGCAGTTTAGGGAGTTCACCCCTCCACTTT. Translation gives CASSLGSSPLHF.

The chain is built from TRBV9 and TRBJ1-4, with TRBD1 matching 7 bases. This CDR3 comprises 17 residues. The V gene's germline CDR1 is SGDLS and CDR2 YYNGEE. After removal of 5 bases from V and 8 bases from J, the junction contained 18 bases not matched to a gene. CDR3 nucleotides: TGTGCCAGCAGTCCCCCGGGACAGAGCCTTGGGTCGGAAAAACTGTTTTTT. Translated, it gives CASSPPGQSLGSEKLFF.

The chain combines TRBV7-2 with TRBJ1-3; no reliable D call. V was clipped by 5 bases and J by 2 bases, with 13 bases between them. Germline-derived CDR1 and CDR2 are SGHTA and FQGNSA. This CDR3 contains 15 residues. CDR3 in DNA: TGTGCCAGCAGCGCATCCCCCGGGGCTGGAAACACCATATATTTT. Protein: CASSASPGAGNTIYF. The whole variable domain, filled in from reference TRBV7-2 and TRBJ1-3, reads GAGVSQSPSNKVTEKGKDVELRCDPISGHTALYWYRQSLGQGLEFLIYFQGNSAPDKSGLPSDRFSAERTGGSVSTLTIQRTQQEDSAVYLCASSASPGAGNTIYFGEGSWLTVV.